Presented here are 23 T cell receptor beta chains from one specimen sequenced in a study of identical twins. TCRdb used MiXCR to reprocess the 5' RACE reads, holding one entry per CDR3 protein. This table has 1,800,000 or so distinct CDR3 sequences, about 31% appearing once. Input material: cord blood. These receptors were obtained from a newborn girl in good health.

This clonotype was counted between two and nine times. The chain recombines TRBV7-9 with TRBJ2-3; TRBD1 aligns across 8 bases. Germline CDR1 and CDR2: SEHNR and FQNEAQ (reference sequence). Trimming removed 3 bases from V and 2 bases from J; junction bases left unmatched: 10. This CDR3 has 17 residues. Here the CDR3 DNA reads TGTGCCAGCAGCTTTCCTCAGACAGGGGCTTACACAGATACGCAGTATTTT. This gives the protein CASSFPQTGAYTDTQYF.

As concerns this clonotype: A much larger clone is a single base away; this may be a read error. V usage is TRBV2 and J usage is TRBJ2-1; maybe TRBD1 (5 bases). The CDR3 loop spans 14 amino acids. Germline V CDR1 and CDR2: SNHLY, FYNNEI. The CDR3 DNA reads as TGTGCCAGCAGTGAAGACAGGCCGGCTGATGAGCGGTTCTTC. Translation gives CASSEDRPADERFF.

The table lists this clonotype with a count of one. The gene calls are TRBV4-1 and TRBJ2-3, with 12 bases identical to TRBD2. Germline lookup yields CDR1 MGHRA and CDR2 YSYEKL. V shed 1 base, J shed 4 bases, and the junction held 9 bases outside the gene matches. The CDR3 is 18 amino acids. CDR3 residues: CASSQGLAGVLSPDTQYF. The DNA for the CDR3 is TGCGCCAGCAGCCAAGGACTAGCGGGGGTTCTCTCCCCAGATACGCAGTATTTT.

The V call is TRBV29-1, the J call TRBJ2-1, with D uncertain. The J call may be mistaken, given a closer DNA end match to TRBJ2-7. The length of the CDR3 is 11 residues. Germline V gene sequence: CDR1 SQVTM, CDR2 ANQGSEA. As DNA, the CDR3 is TGCAGCGTTGTGCGCAACAATGAGCAGTACTTC. Residues: CSVVRNNEQYF.

The chain is built from TRBV20-1 and TRBJ2-1; 9 bases match TRBD1. J gave up 4 bases and V 5 bases, and 6 bases lay outside the gene matches. This CDR3 spans 14 amino acids. The germline CDR1 and CDR2 sequences are DFQATT and SNEGSKA (reference sequence). The CDR3 protein is CSAGSGTGYNEQFF. CDR3 bases: TGCAGTGCTGGTTCCGGGACAGGGTACAATGAGCAGTTCTTC.

On this clonotype itself: One end of the junction varies from germline; a read error may be responsible. This chain uses TRBV20-1 with TRBJ1-4; D not resolved. CDR3 length equals 15 residues. Germline V gives CDR1 DFQATT, CDR2 SNEGSKA (reference sequence). CDR3 amino acids: CSTRDLMGTNEKLFF. For the CDR3, the DNA is TGCAGTACTAGAGATCTTATGGGAACTAATGAAAAACTGTTTTTT.

In its sample, this clonotype was seen a few times. J is TRBJ2-1 and V is TRBV28, with TRBD2 identical over 9 bases. Germline-derived CDR1 and CDR2 are MDHEN and SYDVKM. CDR3 size: 12 residues. The CDR3 coding sequence is TGTGGGGTGGGACTAGCTGTTAATGAGCAGTTCTTC. It translates to CGVGLAVNEQFF.

In its sample, this clonotype was seen many times. The chain uses TRBV29-1 and TRBJ2-6, with D unresolved. Per germline, CDR1 SQVTM and CDR2 ANQGSEA. The CDR3 is made up of 13 amino acids. V lost 4 bases and J lost 4, with 8 bases in between. CDR3 in DNA: TGCAGCGTTGGAGGAACCGGGGCCAACGTCCTGACTTTC. Translating it yields CSVGGTGANVLTF.

This clonotype was seen a few times. Its ends do not fully match the called genes, so a read error is possible. This chain links TRBV7-2 with TRBJ2-7, with 8 nucleotides matching TRBD1. The CDR3 sequence is 15 residues long. Germline V gene data show CDR1 as SGHTA and CDR2 as FQGNSA. DNA of the CDR3: TGCGCCAGCAGCCCTACCGGGACAGGCCTCTACGAGCAGTACTTC. Translation: CASSPTGTGLYEQYF.

This clonotype occurred many times. This chain connects TRBV5-1 to TRBJ2-3, with no clear D. In germline, CDR1 is SGHRS, CDR2 YFSETQ. The V gene lost 0 bases and the J gene lost 2 bases, with 10 bases spanning the gap. This CDR3 has 15 residues. CDR3 sequence: CASSLGTADTDTQYF. CDR3 coding DNA: TGCGCCAGCAGCTTGGGGACCGCCGACACAGATACGCAGTATTTT. The variable domain in full, with the rest retrieved from reference TRBV5-1 and TRBJ2-3, is KAGVTQTPRYLIKTRGQQVTLSCSPISGHRSVSWYQQTPGQGLQFLFEYFSETQRNKGNFPGRFSGRQFSNSRSEMNVSTLELGDSALYLCASSLGTADTDTQYFGPGTRLTVL.

The chain combines TRBV12-3 or TRBV12-4 with TRBJ1-4; D is undetermined. The CDR3 contains 16 residues. Trimming pared 5 bases from V and 0 bases from J, leaving 13 bases between. In DNA form, the CDR3 reads TGTGCCAGCAGTCCCCGAGTCACCACAACTAATGAAAAACTGTTTTTT. Its translation: CASSPRVTTTNEKLFF.

The chain carries TRBV2 and TRBJ2-7, with D unclear. This CDR3 region has 13 residues. V was cut by 2 bases and J by 1 base, with 6 bases left in between. Germline V CDR1 and CDR2: SNHLY, FYNNEI. The CDR3 DNA follows: TGTGCCAGCAGTGAAATCCAGTCCTACGAGCAGTACTTC. Encoded protein: CASSEIQSYEQYF.

This clonotype was seen only a few times. The chain links TRBV9 to TRBJ2-1, with 7 nucleotides matching TRBD2. Germline-derived CDR1 and CDR2 are SGDLS and YYNGEE. The V gene end was trimmed by 4 bases and the J gene end by 3 bases; junction bases not matched to a gene: 10. The CDR3 has 16 residues. This CDR3 is CASSPGAGAVYNEQFF. The CDR3 DNA reads TGTGCCAGCAGCCCCGGGGCGGGAGCCGTCTACAATGAGCAGTTCTTC.

This clonotype was counted ten times or more. V and J are TRBV28 and TRBJ2-5, with unresolved D. The CDR3 runs 12 residues. Germline assignment: CDR1 MDHEN and CDR2 SYDVKM. The V end lost 3 bases, the J end lost 3 bases, and 5 bases lay between the germline ends. CDR3 nucleotide sequence: TGTGCCAGCAGTTTCCCTAAAGAGACCCAGTACTTC. Encoded protein: CASSFPKETQYF. The variable domain in full, completed from reference TRBV28 and TRBJ2-5, reads DVKVTQSSRYLVKRTGEKVFLECVQDMDHENMFWYRQDPGLGLRLIYFSYDVKMKEKGDIPEGYSVSREKKERFSLILESASTNQTSMYLCASSFPKETQYFGPGTRLLVL.

On this clonotype: In this CDR3 the conserved last residue, phenylalanine or tryptophan, is missing, so a read error is likely. The genes are TRBV7-9 and TRBJ1-2, with D maybe TRBD1 (5 bases). The germline V gene encodes CDR1 SEHNR and CDR2 FQNEAQ (reference sequence). The CDR3 has 13 residues. V lost 2 bases and J 5 bases, leaving 9 bases between the germline ends. CDR3 sequence reads: CASSLIGGYGYTV. The CDR3 coding sequence is TGTGCCAGCAGCTTAATTGGGGGTTATGGCTACACCGTC.

The chain combines TRBV12-5 with TRBJ1-2; D is unresolved. The germline gives CDR1 LGHNT, CDR2 FRNRAP. The ends were cut back, 5 bases at V and 2 bases at J, with 9 bases in the middle. The CDR3 length is 13 residues. CDR3 sequence: CASGPGGNYGYTF. In DNA, the CDR3 is TGTGCTAGTGGTCCCGGAGGGAACTATGGCTACACCTTC.

The gene calls are TRBV10-3 and TRBJ2-1; 8 nucleotides line up with TRBD1. The CDR3 covers 14 residues. V shed 6 bases, J shed 4 bases, and the junction held 5 bases outside the gene matches. Germline lookup yields CDR1 ENHRY and CDR2 SYGVKD. The DNA of the CDR3 is TGTGCCATCAGCCGGACAGGGTTTTACAATGAGCAGTTCTTC. Its translation is CAISRTGFYNEQFF.

In DNA form, the CDR3 reads TGTGGCACCAAGACTGGGACAGCGGCCGGGGATACGCAGTATTTT. It specifies CGTKTGTAAGDTQYF. V and J are TRBV6-1 and TRBJ2-3, with 7 bases identical to TRBD1. The CDR3 totals 15 residues. CDR1 MNHNS and CDR2 SASEGT come from the germline V gene.

There are a few counts of this clonotype. The chain has TRBV27 and TRBJ1-2; maybe TRBD1 (5 bases). CDR3 size: 14 residues. Trimming took 5 bases from V and 5 from J, leaving 15 bases between them. Germline assignment: CDR1 MNHEY and CDR2 SMNVEV (reference sequence). Here the CDR3 DNA reads TGTGCCAGCAGTCCAAGTGGGGCCTCTTATGGCTACACCTTC. This gives the protein CASSPSGASYGYTF.

This chain connects TRBV5-4 to TRBJ2-7; D is ambiguous. The germline V gene encodes CDR1 SGHNT and CDR2 YYREEE (reference sequence). Deletions cut 4 bases from V and 2 bases from J, with 22 bases between. The CDR3 contains 17 residues. The CDR3: CASSVWWSENRAYEQYF. The CDR3, as DNA: TGTGCCAGCAGCGTGTGGTGGAGCGAGAACAGAGCCTACGAGCAGTACTTC.

The V call is TRBV11-2, the J call TRBJ2-2; tentative D call: TRBD1 (5 bases). V dropped 0 bases and J dropped 5 bases, with 16 bases sitting between them. The CDR3 is made up of 17 amino acids. Germline-derived CDR1 and CDR2 are SGHAT and FQNNGV. Here the CDR3 DNA reads TGTGCCAGCAGCTTAGATAGGGGATGGCTTGGGACCGGGGAGCTGTTTTTT. It translates to CASSLDRGWLGTGELFF.

The J gene is TRBJ1-2, the V gene TRBV10-3, with a tentative D call TRBD1 (6 bases). This CDR3 comprises 16 residues. Trimming shortened V by 6 bases and J by 5 bases, and 22 bases separated the two germline ends. The germline V gene encodes CDR1 ENHRY and CDR2 SYGVKD. The CDR3 spells CAISGGQGNGGYGYTF. DNA for the CDR3: TGTGCCATCAGCGGGGGCCAGGGGAACGGGGGTTATGGCTACACCTTC.

This clonotype was found a few times. The rearrangement uses TRBV18 and TRBJ2-1, with D possibly matching TRBD2 (5 bases). Trimming removed 1 base from V and 8 bases from J, with 12 bases in between. This CDR3 has 14 residues. Germline assignment: CDR1 KGHSH and CDR2 LQKENI. CDR3 sequence reads: CASSPRGFGDEQFF. In nucleotides, the CDR3 is TGTGCCAGCTCACCACGAGGTTTCGGGGATGAGCAGTTCTTC.